This T cell receptor beta chain was recorded in a study of early T cells in non-severe SARS-CoV-2 infection. MiXCR was run by TCRdb on the 5' RACE reads, yielding one entry per CDR3 protein. Found here are about 41,000 distinct CDR3 sequences, about 11% of them singletons; the top ten hold 8.5% to 10%. Trimming pared 0 bases from V and 3 bases from J, leaving 6 bases between. The CDR3 extends over 13 amino acids. Germline assignment: CDR1 SGDLS and CDR2 YYNGEE. The V and J genes are TRBV9 and TRBJ1-1; D not resolved. This clonotype was sampled from an adult who was a healthcare worker with PCR-confirmed SARS-CoV-2 infection or an uninfected control (not recorded which). Sequencing was carried out using whole blood. The CDR3 sequence: CASSVGLDTEAFF. The CDR3 nucleotides are TGTGCCAGCAGCGTAGGTCTGGACACTGAAGCTTTCTTT.